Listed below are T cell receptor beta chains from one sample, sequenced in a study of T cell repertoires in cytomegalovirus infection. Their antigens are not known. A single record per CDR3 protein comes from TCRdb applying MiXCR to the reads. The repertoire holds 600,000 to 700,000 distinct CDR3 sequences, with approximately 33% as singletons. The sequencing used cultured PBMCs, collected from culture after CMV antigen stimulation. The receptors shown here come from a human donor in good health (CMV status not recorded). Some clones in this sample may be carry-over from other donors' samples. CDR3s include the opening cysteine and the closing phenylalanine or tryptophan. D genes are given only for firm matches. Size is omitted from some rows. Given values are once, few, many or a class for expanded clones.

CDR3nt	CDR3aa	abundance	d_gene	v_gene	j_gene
TGTGCCACCTCCCCGGCGGTGGGAGAGACCCAGTACTTC	CATSPAVGETQYF	-	-	TRBV7-2	TRBJ2-5
TGTGCCAGCAGCCTCATGACAGGGTTGAACACTGAAGCTTTCTTT	CASSLMTGLNTEAFF	many	TRBD1	TRBV7-8	TRBJ1-1
TGTGCCATCAGTGAGTTTCAGGGCAGGGAGCCCCAGCATTTT	CAISEFQGREPQHF	-	-	TRBV10-3	TRBJ1-5
TGTGCCAGCAGTGAAGTACAGACCATGAACACCGGGGAGCTGTTTTTT	CASSEVQTMNTGELFF	-	-	TRBV6-1	TRBJ2-2
TGTGCCAGCAGGGGTTGGGACAGGGACTATGGCTACACCTTC	CASRGWDRDYGYTF	-	TRBD1	TRBV6-1	TRBJ1-2
TGTGCCAGCAGCTTATATCCAGGGTCGGCCGGGGAGCTGTTTTTT	CASSLYPGSAGELFF	-	-	TRBV7-6	TRBJ2-2
TGCGCCAGCAGCCCTCCGGGACAGGGGCGGAATCAGCCCCAGCATTTT	CASSPPGQGRNQPQHF	-	TRBD1	TRBV4-1	TRBJ1-5
TGTGCCAGCAGCTTGAGAGGCGGGGGGTATGGAGATACGCAGTATTTT	CASSLRGGGYGDTQYF	-	TRBD2	TRBV5-4	TRBJ2-3
TGTGCCAGCAGCTTAGCCGGCGGGAGGGCAGATACGCAGTATTTT	CASSLAGGRADTQYF	many	TRBD2	TRBV11-2	TRBJ2-3
TGCAGCGTTCTCTGGGGCACAGATACGCAGTATTTT	CSVLWGTDTQYF	-	-	TRBV29-1	TRBJ2-3
TGTGCCAGCAGTTTCGGACCGTACAATGAGCAGTTCTTC	CASSFGPYNEQFF	few	-	TRBV27	TRBJ2-1
TGTGCCTCCCGACGTCAAGATACGCAGTATTTT	CASRRQDTQYF	many	-	TRBV7-2	TRBJ2-3
TGTGCCAGCAGCCAAACCCGGTCTGGGGCCGAGCAGTACTTC	CASSQTRSGAEQYF	few	-	TRBV7-9	TRBJ2-7
TGTGCCAGCAGCTCCAGACAGGGTCCCGGGGAGCTGTTTTTT	CASSSRQGPGELFF	once	TRBD1	TRBV7-9	TRBJ2-2
TGTGCCAGCAGTTACGAACAGGGGGCGAACACTGAAGCTTTCTTT	CASSYEQGANTEAFF	few	TRBD1	TRBV6-1	TRBJ1-1
TGTGCCAGCAGCTTACAATCCAGGACAGACTACGAGCAGTACTTC	CASSLQSRTDYEQYF	many	-	TRBV7-8	TRBJ2-7
TGCAGTGTCCAAGACGGCGGAATGCAGTATTTT	CSVQDGGMQYF	-	-	TRBV20-1	TRBJ2-3
TGTGCCAGCAGTTACTCGATGGGGGAGACTGAAGCTTTCTTT	CASSYSMGETEAFF	-	-	TRBV6-5	TRBJ1-1
TGTGCCAGCAGCCGGGCTCTGAACCAGGCAGATACGCAGTATTTT	CASSRALNQADTQYF	few	-	TRBV14	TRBJ2-3
TGTGCCAGCAGCCATGGGTGGGGTTTGCACAATGAGCAGTTCTTC	CASSHGWGLHNEQFF	few	-	TRBV7-2	TRBJ2-1
TGTGCCAGCACCCCGGCGACAGGGGGCTCTGGAAACACCATATATTTT	CASTPATGGSGNTIYF	many	TRBD1	TRBV12-3/TRBV12-4	TRBJ1-3
TGTGCCAGCAGCCAGGGACAGTACCTAGGTGGCTACACCTTC	CASSQGQYLGGYTF	-	TRBD1	TRBV7-2	TRBJ1-2
TGTGCCAGCAGCCGAGGGACTAGCGGGGGACCGAACACCGGGGAGCTGTTTTTT	CASSRGTSGGPNTGELFF	-	TRBD2	TRBV7-2	TRBJ2-2
TGTGCCAGCAGTTTAAATAAGGGAGGGCCCACAGATACGCAGTATTTT	CASSLNKGGPTDTQYF	few	TRBD2	TRBV12-3/TRBV12-4	TRBJ2-3
TGTGCCAGCAGCATACAGGGACATGAAAAACTGTTTTTT	CASSIQGHEKLFF	-	-	TRBV12-3/TRBV12-4	TRBJ1-4
TGTGCCAGCAGTCGTCACGTCTCTCAGCCCCAGCATTTT	CASSRHVSQPQHF	few	-	TRBV6-1	TRBJ1-5
TGTGCCAGCAGCTTTCGGCAGGCCAACTATGGCTACACCTTC	CASSFRQANYGYTF	few	-	TRBV7-4	TRBJ1-2
TGTGCCACCAGTGAACTAGGAACCTACAATGAGCAGTTCTTC	CATSELGTYNEQFF	few	-	TRBV24-1	TRBJ2-1
TGTGCCAGCGGTCGGACTAGGGGGGATACGCAGTATTTT	CASGRTRGDTQYF	-	-	TRBV12-3/TRBV12-4	TRBJ2-3
TGTGCCAGCAGCTCACCCCAAAGGGGGGTCGGGGAGCTGTTTTTT	CASSSPQRGVGELFF	-	-	TRBV7-6	TRBJ2-2
TGTGCCAGCAGTTTTACGGAGGACTACTCTGGAAACACCATATATTTT	CASSFTEDYSGNTIYF	few	-	TRBV28	TRBJ1-3
TGTGCCAGCAGTGAAGTCAGGCTGAGCACAGATACGCAGTATTTT	CASSEVRLSTDTQYF	few	-	TRBV6-1	TRBJ2-3
TGTGCCAGCATCAAGTGGGGATCAGATACGCAGTATTTT	CASIKWGSDTQYF	-	-	TRBV6-1	TRBJ2-3
TGCGCCAGCAGCTTGGCCTTTCGTGGGCGTTCGGGAGCTGGAAACACCATATATTTT	CASSLAFRGRSGAGNTIYF	-	-	TRBV5-1	TRBJ1-3
TGTGCCAGCAGTCGACTAGCGGGAGGTACAAATGAGCAGTTCTTC	CASSRLAGGTNEQFF	once	TRBD2	TRBV12-3/TRBV12-4	TRBJ2-1
TGTGCCAGCAGCCCGTGGGGTAGCGGGAGGGCCTACTACAATGAGCAGTTCTTC	CASSPWGSGRAYYNEQFF	few	TRBD2	TRBV27	TRBJ2-1
TGTGCCAGCAGCTTAGGAGGGCCAGGGGACGAAAAACTGTTTTTT	CASSLGGPGDEKLFF	many	-	TRBV7-2	TRBJ1-4
TGTGCCAGCAGTTTACGTCAGCCACGCTACGAGCAGTACTTC	CASSLRQPRYEQYF	few	-	TRBV28	TRBJ2-7
TGTGCCAGCAGCCAGAGTTCCTCTGGAAACACCATATATTTT	CASSQSSSGNTIYF	many	-	TRBV7-2	TRBJ1-3
TGTGCCAGCAGCTTAGATTCCTCTAGCGGGTACTACAATGAGCAGTTCTTC	CASSLDSSSGYYNEQFF	few	TRBD2	TRBV7-6	TRBJ2-1
TGTGCCAGCAGCTTGGAGGCCGTAAGCACAGATACGCAGTATTTT	CASSLEAVSTDTQYF	-	-	TRBV5-4	TRBJ2-3
TGTGCCAGCAGCCCCCTGCAGAGGAAAAACATTCAGTACTTC	CASSPLQRKNIQYF	-	-	TRBV14	TRBJ2-4
TGTGCCAGCAGCAACACAGGGTCAGAGACCCAGTACTTC	CASSNTGSETQYF	-	-	TRBV5-3	TRBJ2-5
TGTGCCATCAGTTCCCCCGACAGGTCTAACACAGATACGCAGTATTTT	CAISSPDRSNTDTQYF	-	-	TRBV10-3	TRBJ2-3
TGTGCCAGCTCACCATTCGGGCAGCTCTATGGCTACACCTTC	CASSPFGQLYGYTF	-	-	TRBV18	TRBJ1-2
TGTGCCAGCAGTATTGAACCGGGACAGGGGACTTACGAGCAGTACTTC	CASSIEPGQGTYEQYF	-	TRBD1	TRBV6-5	TRBJ2-7
TGTGCCAGCAGCCAAAGCGGAAGGCGGGACGGGAAACTGTTTTTT	CASSQSGRRDGKLFF	-	-	TRBV3-1	TRBJ1-4
TGTGCCAGTAGTATTTCACCTCAAGAGACCCAGTACTTC	CASSISPQETQYF	-	-	TRBV19	TRBJ2-5
TGTGCCAGCAGCTTCCTCGGTGTCTATCAGCCCCAGCATTTT	CASSFLGVYQPQHF	many	-	TRBV7-2	TRBJ1-5
TGTGCCAGCAGCCCGATTAAGGGAGGGAGCAATCAGCCCCAGCATTTT	CASSPIKGGSNQPQHF	-	-	TRBV28	TRBJ1-5
TGTGCCAGCAGCCTAACCCCGACACAGCCCCAGCATTTT	CASSLTPTQPQHF	many	-	TRBV7-6	TRBJ1-5
TGTGCCAGCAGCCAAGAGGAGGGGGCTGGTCAGCCCCAGCATTTT	CASSQEEGAGQPQHF	few	TRBD1	TRBV4-2	TRBJ1-5